Reported below is one T cell receptor beta chain. The data derive from a study of shared clonotypes between healthy human individuals. Study-wide context: CD4 naive cells filled three plates per donor, CD4 memory three, CD8 naive two and CD8 memory one.

An assay was performed, and its level was deep. The assay was immunoSEQ multiplex PCR, and TCRdb's table has in-frame clones only and misses some. The top ten clones hold about 1.8% of a sample with about 680,000 clones, approximately 79% of them seen once. Sequenced: memory CD4+ T cells sorted from blood. Subset specified: CD45RA-negative fraction. The source of this sequence is a woman aged 25 to 45 in good health.

Written as DNA, the CDR3 is TGTGCCAGCAGCCTACCGAAGGGGGGGGCCTACGAGCAGTACTTC. It translates to CASSLPKGGAYEQYF. The J gene is TRBJ2-7, the V gene TRBV7-2; tentatively, D is TRBD2 (7 bases). Trimming removed 5 bases from V and 2 bases from J, with 16 bases in between. Germline V gene data show CDR1 as SGHTA and CDR2 as FQGNSA. This CDR3 is 15 amino acids long.